Following are 14 T cell receptor beta chains from one sample sequenced in a study of blood T cell repertoires in COVID-19. Profiling relied on immunoSEQ multiplex PCR, and the TCRdb table lists in-frame clones only, not all of them. The sample has approximately 230,000 clones; 65% to 85% are singletons. Sequencing was performed on peripheral blood. These receptors all stem from a woman aged 40-49 years with active or convalescent COVID-19.

This clone was picked up a small number of times. Other DNA sequences within the sample encode an identical CDR3. The V call is TRBV12-3 or TRBV12-4, the J call TRBJ1-1; TRBD1 agrees at 9 bases. The ends lost 4 bases at V and 8 bases at J; junction bases unmatched: 2. The CDR3 sequence is 12 residues long. DNA of the CDR3: TGTGCCAGCAGTTCGGGACAGGGCGAAGCTTTCTTT. Residues: CASSSGQGEAFF.

V usage is TRBV6-5 and J usage is TRBJ2-3, with 9 bases matching TRBD2. The V gene's germline CDR1 is MNHEY and CDR2 SVGAGI. There are 16 residues in the CDR3. V was clipped by 4 bases and J by 0 bases; unmatched bases: 5. The CDR3 loop reads CASSFGGGESTDTQYF. As DNA, the CDR3 is TGTGCCAGCAGTTTCGGCGGGGGGGAGAGCACAGATACGCAGTATTTT.

There are a few counts of this clone. V gene TRBV30 combines with J gene TRBJ2-7; TRBD2 is a possible D gene (5 bases). Trimming removed 2 bases from V and 2 bases from J, with 10 bases in between. The CDR3 runs to 13 residues. Germline V gene data show CDR1 as GTSNPN and CDR2 as SVGIG (reference sequence). The CDR3 is CAWSRGHPYEQYF. The CDR3 DNA is TGTGCCTGGAGTCGCGGGCATCCCTACGAGCAGTACTTC.

This clone was counted between two and nine times. The J gene is TRBJ2-5, the V gene TRBV11-2; no firm D call. With 6 bases removed from V and 2 bases from J, the gap between germline ends came to 4 bases. This CDR3 has 11 residues. Germline CDR1 is SGHAT and CDR2 is FQNNGV. The CDR3 protein is CASSIQETQYF. The CDR3, as DNA: TGTGCCAGCAGTATACAAGAGACCCAGTACTTC.

This clone was seen a handful of times. The V and J genes are TRBV6-2 or TRBV6-3 and TRBJ2-1; D is ambiguous. The CDR3 sequence is 13 residues long. V was pared by 2 bases and J by 5 bases, with 7 bases between. Germline V CDR1 and CDR2: MNHEY, SVGEGT. The DNA of the CDR3 is TGTGCCAGCAGTTACGCCGAGAACAATGAGCAGTTCTTC. Translating it yields CASSYAENNEQFF.

In its sample, this clone was seen a few times. This chain joins TRBV18 and TRBJ1-1, with unresolved D. The CDR3 covers 12 residues. Germline V gene data show CDR1 as KGHSH and CDR2 as LQKENI. V was cut by 3 bases and J by 1 base, with 3 bases left in between. For the CDR3, the DNA is TGTGCCAGCTCACCGGCGAACACTGAAGCTTTCTTT. Its protein product is CASSPANTEAFF. Full variable domain (rest looked up from reference TRBV18 and TRBJ1-1): NAGVMQNPRHLVRRRGQEARLRCSPMKGHSHVYWYRQLPEEGLKFMVYLQKENIIDESGMPKERFSAEFPKEGPSILRIQQVVRGDSAAYFCASSPANTEAFFGQGTRLTVV.

Only one count was recorded for this clone. The genes are TRBV12-3 or TRBV12-4 and TRBJ1-2; possibly TRBD1 for D (5 bases). The V end lost 2 bases, the J end lost 6 bases, and 10 bases lay between the germline ends. The CDR3 length is 13 residues. CDR3 bases: TGTGCCAGCAGTTTAATGGCAGGGCATGGCTACACCTTC. Amino acid sequence: CASSLMAGHGYTF.

The rearrangement links TRBV7-2 to TRBJ2-1; 9 positions match TRBD1. The CDR3 is 15 residues long. Germline values: CDR1 SGHTA, CDR2 FQGNSA. V lost 5 bases, J lost 4 bases, and 6 bases stayed unmatched. The CDR3 DNA follows: TGTGCCAGCAGCGACATGGGACAGGGATACAATGAGCAGTTCTTC. This codes for CASSDMGQGYNEQFF.

This rearrangement joins TRBV6-5 to TRBJ1-1, with a weak D call TRBD1 (5 bases). The CDR3 loop spans 15 amino acids. The germline V gene encodes CDR1 MNHEY and CDR2 SVGAGI. V lost 5 bases to trimming and J lost 1 base, with 14 bases between them. DNA for the CDR3: TGTGCCAGCAGTCCGTGGGGGGAACAGAACACTGAAGCTTTCTTT. Protein sequence: CASSPWGEQNTEAFF.

This clone was recorded a few times. The V gene is TRBV4-1, the J gene TRBJ2-3; TRBD1 matches at 8 bases. CDR3 length: 14 amino acids. V lost 5 bases and J lost 4; bases outside the gene matches: 5. Germline V CDR1 and CDR2: MGHRA, YSYEKL. In nucleotides, the CDR3 is TGCGCCAGCAGCAGGACAGGGAACGCAGATACGCAGTATTTT. Its translation: CASSRTGNADTQYF.

As to this clone: The junction does not match germline at one end; this may be a read error. This sequence joins TRBV3-1 (or the pseudogene TRBV3-2) and TRBJ2-1, with D perhaps matching TRBD2 (7 bases). This CDR3 is built from 14 residues. Per germline, CDR1 LGHDT and CDR2 YNNKEL (reference sequence). The chain's CDR3 is CASTQLAGARGQFF. Here the CDR3 DNA reads TGTGCCAGCACCCAACTGGCGGGGGCCCGAGGGCAGTTCTTC.

This rearrangement joins TRBV7-3 to TRBJ2-5; 10 nucleotides line up with TRBD2. The length of the CDR3 is 16 residues. The junction had 4 bases not matched to a gene; V was cut back by 1 base and J by 2 bases. Germline CDR1 SGHTA, CDR2 FQGTGA. The CDR3 here is CASSLNTSGDQETQYF. In DNA form, the CDR3 reads TGTGCCAGCAGCTTAAATACTAGCGGGGATCAAGAGACCCAGTACTTC.

This clone showed up just once. The V call is TRBV28, the J call TRBJ1-2; D is unresolved. The ends were cut back, 8 bases at V and 8 bases at J, with 12 bases in the middle. This CDR3 contains 11 residues. Germline V lookup: CDR1 MDHEN, CDR2 SYDVKM. For the CDR3, the DNA is TGTGCCAGCGTGGAATCCGGGGGCTACACCTTC. It specifies CASVESGGYTF.

The chain combines TRBV11-3 with TRBJ2-1; possibly TRBD2 for D (5 bases). V was trimmed by 1 base and J by 2 bases, leaving 9 bases between them. The CDR3 runs 15 residues. CDR1 is SGHNT and CDR2 is YENEEA in the germline V gene. CDR3 DNA sequence: TGTGCCAGCAGCTTAGCGGCTAGCACCTACAATGAGCAGTTCTTC. Amino acids: CASSLAASTYNEQFF.